What follows are 8 T cell receptor beta chains derived from one specimen sequenced in a study of Graves' ophthalmopathy and Graves' hyperthyroidism. Amplification of the TCR beta CDR3 regions used RNA transcripts (as template). In the first round, RT-PCR was carried out with HTBI primers, and a multiplex PCR formed the second round. Using its own MiXCR run on the multiplex PCR reads, TCRdb lists one record per CDR3 protein. The profile shows about 370,000 distinct CDR3 sequences, around 16% of them singletons. The material sequenced was peripheral blood. These receptors all stem from a woman aged 18-29 years with Graves' ophthalmopathy.

Ten or more counts support this clonotype. V gene TRBV14 combines with J gene TRBJ1-1, with D unclear. V was pared by 7 bases and J by 0 bases, with 9 bases between. Germline V lookup: CDR1 SGHDN, CDR2 FVKESK. The CDR3 is 13 residues long. CDR3 sequence reads: CASTRMMNTEAFF. CDR3 sequence (DNA): TGTGCCAGCACCCGGATGATGAACACTGAAGCTTTCTTT. Complete variable domain (other parts from reference TRBV14 and TRBJ1-1): EAGVTQFPSHSVIEKGQTVTLRCDPISGHDNLYWYRRVMGKEIKFLLHFVKESKQDESGMPNNRFLAERTGGTYSTLKVQPAELEDSGVYFCASTRMMNTEAFFGQGTRLTVV.

In this sample, this clonotype turned up many times. The chain links TRBV12-3 or TRBV12-4 to TRBJ1-2; TRBD1 is a possible D gene (5 bases). There are 13 residues in the CDR3. The V end lost 2 bases, the J end lost 5 bases, and 9 bases lay between the germline ends. CDR3 bases: TGTGCCAGCAGTTTACAGGGAAGTTATGGCTACACCTTC. Its protein is CASSLQGSYGYTF.

In this sample, this clonotype turned up many times. V usage is TRBV28 and J usage is TRBJ1-1; 7 nucleotides agree with TRBD1. The CDR3 runs to 13 residues. The germline V gene encodes CDR1 MDHEN and CDR2 SYDVKM. Trimming removed 5 bases from V and 7 bases from J; junction bases left unmatched: 7. This chain's CDR3 is CASSPGTDGEAFF. DNA for the CDR3: TGTGCCAGCAGTCCCGGGACAGATGGTGAAGCTTTCTTT.

The chain uses TRBV28 and TRBJ2-7; 8 bases agree with TRBD2. CDR1 and CDR2 from the germline V gene are MDHEN and SYDVKM. This CDR3 region has 12 residues. CDR3 in amino acids: CAAGGLRNEQYF. Written as DNA, the CDR3 is TGTGCGGCGGGAGGCCTTAGAAACGAGCAGTACTTC.

This clonotype was detected ten times or more. V gene TRBV4-3 combines with J gene TRBJ1-1; no clear D. Trimming pared 1 base from V and 8 bases from J, leaving 14 bases between. Germline V gene lookup returns CDR1 LGHNA and CDR2 YSLEER. CDR3 length equals 14 residues. In DNA form, the CDR3 reads TGCGCCAGCAGCCAAGGTCTCTGGGAGGGAGAAGCTTTCTTT. Amino acid sequence: CASSQGLWEGEAFF.

This clonotype showed up many times. The rearrangement links TRBV28 to TRBJ1-6; TRBD1 is a possible D gene (5 bases). The CDR3 length is 15 residues. Trimming removed 6 bases at V and 6 bases at J, with 15 bases between. Germline V lookup: CDR1 MDHEN, CDR2 SYDVKM. As DNA, the CDR3 is TGTGCCAGCAGGTCGATGGGGGGAGGTAATTCACCCCTCCACTTT. Amino acid sequence: CASRSMGGGNSPLHF.

This clonotype was detected ten times or more. This chain uses TRBV4-1 with TRBJ1-1; D is unclear. With 4 bases removed from V and 5 bases from J, the gap between germline ends came to 11 bases. This CDR3 comprises 13 residues. The germline CDR1 and CDR2 sequences are MGHRA and YSYEKL. The CDR3 here is CASSPVQDTEAFF. In DNA, the CDR3 is TGCGCCAGCAGCCCTGTTCAGGATACTGAAGCTTTCTTT.

This chain joins TRBV28 and TRBJ1-2; TRBD1 matches 7 bases. The junction had 8 bases not matched to a gene; V was cut back by 3 bases and J by 1 base. Germline V gives CDR1 MDHEN, CDR2 SYDVKM. This CDR3 comprises 16 residues. The CDR3 is CASSFQTGRSNYGYTF. CDR3 DNA: TGTGCCAGCAGTTTCCAGACAGGGAGGAGTAACTATGGCTACACCTTC.